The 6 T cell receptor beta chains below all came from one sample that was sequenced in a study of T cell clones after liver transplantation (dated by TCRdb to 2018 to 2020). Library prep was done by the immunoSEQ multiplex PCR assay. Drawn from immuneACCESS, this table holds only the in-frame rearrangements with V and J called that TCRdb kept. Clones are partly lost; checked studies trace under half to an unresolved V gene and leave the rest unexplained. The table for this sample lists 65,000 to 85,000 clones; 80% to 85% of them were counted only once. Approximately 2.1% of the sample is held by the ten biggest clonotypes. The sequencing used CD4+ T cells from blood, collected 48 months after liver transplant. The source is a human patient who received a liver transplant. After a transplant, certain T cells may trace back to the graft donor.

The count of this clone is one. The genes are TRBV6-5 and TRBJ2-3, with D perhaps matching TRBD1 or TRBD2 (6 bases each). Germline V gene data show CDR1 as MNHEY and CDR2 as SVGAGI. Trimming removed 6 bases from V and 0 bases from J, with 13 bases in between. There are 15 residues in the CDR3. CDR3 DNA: TGTGCCAGCAGCCTCGAGGGGGGTAGCACAGATACGCAGTATTTT. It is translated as CASSLEGGSTDTQYF.

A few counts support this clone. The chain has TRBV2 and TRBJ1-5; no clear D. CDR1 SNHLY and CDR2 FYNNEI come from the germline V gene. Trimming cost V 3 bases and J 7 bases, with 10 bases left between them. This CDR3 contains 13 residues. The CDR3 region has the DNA TGTGCCAGCAGTGAGTACAAGGAACAGCCCCAGCATTTT. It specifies CASSEYKEQPQHF.

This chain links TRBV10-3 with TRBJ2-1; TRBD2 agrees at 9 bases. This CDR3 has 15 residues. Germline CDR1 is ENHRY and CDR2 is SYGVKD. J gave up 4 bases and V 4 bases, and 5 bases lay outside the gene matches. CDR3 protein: CAISGESGGYNEQFF. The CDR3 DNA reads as TGTGCCATCAGTGGGGAGAGCGGGGGGTACAATGAGCAGTTCTTC.

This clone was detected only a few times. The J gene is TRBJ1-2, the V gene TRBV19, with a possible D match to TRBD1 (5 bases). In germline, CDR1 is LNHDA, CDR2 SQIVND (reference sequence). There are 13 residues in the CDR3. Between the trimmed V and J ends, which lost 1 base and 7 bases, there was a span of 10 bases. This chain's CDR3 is CASSIAEGLGYTF. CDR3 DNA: TGTGCCAGTAGTATAGCGGAGGGGCTTGGCTACACCTTC.

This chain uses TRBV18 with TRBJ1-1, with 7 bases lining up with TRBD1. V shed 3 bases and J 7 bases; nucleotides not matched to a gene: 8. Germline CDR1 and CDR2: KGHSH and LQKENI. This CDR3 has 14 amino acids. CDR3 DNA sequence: TGTGCCAGCTCACCGGGGGGGACAGCCCGTGAAGCTTTCTTT. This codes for CASSPGGTAREAFF.

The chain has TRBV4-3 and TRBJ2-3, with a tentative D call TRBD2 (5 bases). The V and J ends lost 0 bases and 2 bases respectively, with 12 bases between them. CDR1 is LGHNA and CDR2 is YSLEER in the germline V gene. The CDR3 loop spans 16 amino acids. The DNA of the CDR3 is TGCGCCAGCAGCCAAGACCCAGAGGGCCCCACAGATACGCAGTATTTT. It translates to CASSQDPEGPTDTQYF.